This record looks at one T cell receptor beta chain sequence and its context. This sample includes further DNA sequences coding for the same CDR3. The data were obtained in a study of blood T cell repertoires in COVID-19. Across the whole study: Italy, Spain and the United States were the sources of the convalescent and acute COVID-19 samples. T cells, B-cell-depleted T cells, or PBMCs provided the cDNA or gDNA that served as material.

In the authors' workflow: The assay estimated nucleated cells by amplifying reference gene primers. Profiled with immunoSEQ multiplex PCR; TCRdb holds only in-frame clones, not every one. The DNA gave D and trimming, while V, J and clone size come from that table. The sample lists fewer than 75,000 clones; 70% to 90% were seen once. The CDR3 loop spans 14 amino acids. The germline gives CDR1 SGHNT, CDR2 YENEEA. V lost 2 bases to trimming and J lost 3 bases, with 9 bases between them. The J gene is TRBJ2-3, the V gene TRBV11-3; D is ambiguous. Material for sequencing was peripheral blood. The TCR was taken from a man aged 45-60 years with active COVID-19. The CDR3 region is CASSLTASTDTQYF. For the CDR3, the DNA is TGTGCCAGCAGCTTAACTGCTTCAACAGATACGCAGTATTTT.